The sequence of this T cell receptor beta chain was determined in a study of cytotoxic CD8 clonotypes in ibrutinib-treated CLL. At the level of the study: The authors obtained response samples at a median of roughly twelve months of treatment, range 6 to 36.

This table comes from immunoSEQ multiplex PCR, and its TCRdb copy is limited to in-frame clones, with some not included. The sample lists approximately 5,500 clones, nearly 70% seen once, with about 41% in the top ten. The germline V gene encodes CDR1 ENHRY and CDR2 SYGVKD. This CDR3 spans 14 amino acids. With V trimmed by 4 bases and J by 8 bases, 10 bases remained unmatched. General study points: Patients with sustained remission and those progressing were sampled at differing times. At baseline, clonality was higher than in age-matched healthy donors and correlated with CD8+ counts.

This clone was recorded a few times. Its specificity is not known. Material: PBMCs, obtained before ibrutinib treatment. The receptor was isolated from a human donor with chronic lymphocytic leukemia. The rearrangement joins TRBV10-3 to TRBJ1-2, with 7 bases aligning to TRBD1. Here the CDR3 reads CAISATQGREGYTF. The DNA of the CDR3 is TGTGCCATCAGTGCAACACAGGGGAGGGAAGGCTACACCTTC.